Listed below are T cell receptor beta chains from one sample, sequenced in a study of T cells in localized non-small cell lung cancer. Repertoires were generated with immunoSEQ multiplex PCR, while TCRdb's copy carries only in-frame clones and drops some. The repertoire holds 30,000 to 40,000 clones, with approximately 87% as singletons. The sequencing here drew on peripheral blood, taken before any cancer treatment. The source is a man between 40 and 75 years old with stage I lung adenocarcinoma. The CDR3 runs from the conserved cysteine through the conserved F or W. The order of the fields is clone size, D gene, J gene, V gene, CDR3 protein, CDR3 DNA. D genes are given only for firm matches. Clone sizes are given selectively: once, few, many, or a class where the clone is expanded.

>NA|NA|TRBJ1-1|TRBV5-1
CASSVRDNLGAFF
TGCGCCAGCAGCGTCCGGGACAACCTAGGAGCTTTCTTT
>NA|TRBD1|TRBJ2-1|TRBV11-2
CASSLVSGTGAYNEQFF
TGTGCCAGCAGCTTAGTTTCCGGGACAGGGGCCTACAATGAGCAGTTCTTC
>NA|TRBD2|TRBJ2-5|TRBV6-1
CASSNSGGETQYF
TGTGCCAGCAGCAATAGCGGGGGAGAGACCCAGTACTTC
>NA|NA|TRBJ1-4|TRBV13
CASSPNRDGDEKLFF
TGTGCCAGCAGCCCGAATAGAGATGGCGATGAAAAACTGTTTTTT
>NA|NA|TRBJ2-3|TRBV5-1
CASSPPGTDTQYF
TGCGCCAGCAGCCCCCCTGGCACAGATACGCAGTATTTT
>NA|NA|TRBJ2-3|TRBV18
CASSPGGGGDTQYF
TGTGCCAGCTCACCAGGCGGAGGGGGAGATACGCAGTATTTT
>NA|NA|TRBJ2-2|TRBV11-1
CASSPTGTTIGELFF
TGTGCCAGCAGCCCCACCGGGACAACTATCGGGGAGCTGTTTTTT
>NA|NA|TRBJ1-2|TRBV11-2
CASSGANYGYTF
TGTGCCAGCTCCGGAGCTAACTATGGCTACACCTTC
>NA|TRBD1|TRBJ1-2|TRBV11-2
CASSLALGQGVDYGYTF
TGTGCCAGCAGCTTAGCCCTCGGACAGGGGGTTGACTATGGCTACACCTTC
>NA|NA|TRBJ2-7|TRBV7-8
CASSLDGDEQYF
TGTGCCAGCAGCTTAGACGGGGACGAGCAGTACTTC
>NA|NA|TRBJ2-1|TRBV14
CASSHEVEQFF
TGTGCCAGCAGCCATGAGGTTGAGCAGTTCTTC
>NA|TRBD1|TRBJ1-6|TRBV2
CATRQGVSSPLHF
TGTGCCACGAGACAGGGGGTCAGCTCACCCCTCCACTTT
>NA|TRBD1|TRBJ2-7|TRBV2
CASGRDRGANEQYF
TGTGCCAGCGGGCGGGACAGGGGGGCCAACGAGCAGTACTTC
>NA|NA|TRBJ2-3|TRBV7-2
CASSLVGRYPMSTDTQYF
TGTGCCAGCAGCTTGGTGGGGCGCTATCCGATGAGCACAGATACGCAGTATTTT
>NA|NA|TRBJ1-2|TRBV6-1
CASSDRAGNGYTF
TGTGCCAGCAGTGACAGGGCAGGGAATGGCTACACCTTC
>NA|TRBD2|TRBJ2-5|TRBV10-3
CAASGGPKETQYF
TGTGCCGCCTCGGGGGGGCCGAAAGAGACCCAGTACTTC
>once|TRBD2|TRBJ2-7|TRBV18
CASSPGLAGYEQYF
TGTGCCAGCTCACCAGGACTAGCGGGGTACGAGCAGTACTTC
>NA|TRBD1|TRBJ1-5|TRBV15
CATSRDLLGTGYQPQHF
TGTGCCACCAGCAGAGATCTTTTGGGGACAGGATATCAGCCCCAGCATTTT
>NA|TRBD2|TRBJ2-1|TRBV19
CASSSDGGAFPYGNEQFF
TGTGCCAGTAGTAGTGACGGGGGGGCTTTCCCCTATGGCAATGAGCAGTTCTTC
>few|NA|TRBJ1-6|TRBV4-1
CASSQDPGYNSPLHF
TGCGCCAGCAGCCAAGATCCAGGGTATAATTCACCCCTCCACTTT
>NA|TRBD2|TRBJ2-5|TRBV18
CASSQTSGGYEETQYF
TGTGCCAGCTCTCAGACTAGCGGGGGGTACGAAGAGACCCAGTACTTC
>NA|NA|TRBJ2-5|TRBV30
CAWSAQTGDQYF
TGTGCCTGGAGTGCTCAGACGGGGGACCAGTACTTC
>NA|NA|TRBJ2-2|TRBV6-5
CASSDGLRELFF
TGTGCCAGCTCGGATGGGCTTCGGGAGCTGTTTTTT
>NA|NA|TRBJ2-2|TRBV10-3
CAISRSYTTNTGELFF
TGTGCCATCAGCCGCTCTTACACCACGAACACCGGGGAGCTGTTTTTT
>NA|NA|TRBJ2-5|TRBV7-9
CASSFLETQYF
TGTGCCAGCAGCTTCCTAGAGACCCAGTACTTC
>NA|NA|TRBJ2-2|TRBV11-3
CASSPEIGTNTGELFF
TGTGCCAGCAGCCCGGAGATCGGAACGAACACCGGGGAGCTGTTTTTT
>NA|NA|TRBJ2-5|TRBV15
CATSRAEGRGETQYF
TGTGCCACCAGCAGAGCAGAGGGGCGGGGTGAGACCCAGTACTTC
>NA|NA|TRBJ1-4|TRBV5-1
CASSLGLPAATNEKLFF
TGCGCCAGCAGCCTGGGACTCCCAGCGGCTACTAATGAAAAACTGTTTTTT
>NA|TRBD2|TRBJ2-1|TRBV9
CASSPQGLAVNEQFF
TGTGCCAGCAGCCCCCAGGGACTAGCGGTTAATGAGCAGTTCTTC
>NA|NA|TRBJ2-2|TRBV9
CASSVEQGRVGELFF
TGTGCCAGCAGCGTAGAACAGGGCAGGGTCGGGGAGCTGTTTTTT
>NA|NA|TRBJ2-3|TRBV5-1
CASTAVGRPDTQYF
TGCGCCAGCACTGCGGTGGGGCGCCCAGATACGCAGTATTTT
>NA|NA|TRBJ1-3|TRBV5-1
CASSFGGAGGNTIYF
TGCGCCAGCAGCTTTGGGGGCGCGGGGGGAAACACCATATATTTT
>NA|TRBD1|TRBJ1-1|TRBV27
CASSWGQLAFF
TGTGCCAGCAGTTGGGGACAGTTGGCTTTCTTT
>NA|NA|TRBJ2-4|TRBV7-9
CASSLGGAALLDIQYF
TGTGCCAGCAGCTTAGGGGGAGCGGCCCTTTTGGACATTCAGTACTTC
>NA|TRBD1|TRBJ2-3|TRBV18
CASSPLGTGEDTQYF
TGTGCCAGCTCACCCTTAGGGACAGGGGAAGATACGCAGTATTTT
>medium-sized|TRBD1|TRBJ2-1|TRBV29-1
CSVEPGQGNYNEQFF
TGCAGCGTTGAACCGGGACAGGGAAACTACAATGAGCAGTTCTTC
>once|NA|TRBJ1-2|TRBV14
CASSQDPRGNYGYTF
TGTGCCAGCAGCCAAGACCCCCGGGGTAACTATGGCTACACCTTC
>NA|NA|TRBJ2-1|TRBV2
CASSPLQTYNEQFF
TGTGCCAGCAGTCCCCTCCAGACCTACAATGAGCAGTTCTTC
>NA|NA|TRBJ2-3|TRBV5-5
CASSQRPAPDTQYF
TGTGCCAGCAGCCAGAGACCTGCTCCAGATACGCAGTATTTT
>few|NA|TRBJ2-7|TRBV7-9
CASSLDAGGVYEQYF
TGTGCCAGCAGCTTAGACGCAGGGGGGGTCTACGAGCAGTACTTC
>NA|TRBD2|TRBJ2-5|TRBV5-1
CASSFSGGAGETQYF
TGCGCCAGCAGCTTTAGCGGGGGGGCCGGGGAGACCCAGTACTTC
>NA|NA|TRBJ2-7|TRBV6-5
CASMQEFRQYF
TGTGCCAGCATGCAGGAGTTTAGGCAGTACTTC
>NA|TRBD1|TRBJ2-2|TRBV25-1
CASSDPRAGTVNTGELFF
TGTGCCAGCAGTGACCCGCGAGCAGGGACAGTTAACACCGGGGAGCTGTTTTTT